The following is a T cell receptor beta chain sequence with its context. Its antigen is currently not known. Base qualities are not provided; no much larger clone lies one nucleotide away. The data were taken from a study of T cell responses to AZD1222 COVID-19 vaccine (dated by TCRdb to the early 2020s). Some background on the complete study: A total of 230 to 250 trial participants underwent TCR sequencing, of whom 207 received two doses of AZD1222 and about 25 received two doses of the MenACWY control vaccine. Trial participants were enrolled into age subgroups of 18-55, 56-69 and 70-plus years, which contained around 150, 28 and 57 TCR-sequenced participants, respectively. Overall study outcomes, separate from this receptor: The 56-69-year group was small, and its depth increase did not reach significance, likely because of low power. Reportedly, almost half of the unique spike-specific TCRs recognized epitopes lying outside the regions that are mutated in the B.1.351 and B.1.1.7 variants. Participants were mostly white British, with more females than males. The authors suggested clonal diversity may have been underestimated. Conclusions about previously exposed vaccinees were limited because only a handful of AZD1222 recipients were SARS-CoV-2 seropositive at baseline. The vaccine-associated CD4 TCRs covered the entire spike protein, and the dominant responses fell in regions 160-218 and 743-854. After two AZD1222 doses, spike-specific TCR breadth and depth were significantly higher than at day 0 and than in MenACWY recipients. Because no samples from the day 14 peak response were available, repertoires could be characterized only after the peak T cell response.

The time point label for this specimen denotes: sample from adult after SARS-CoV-2 infection, after symptom onset. A couple of convalescent COVID-19 patients, sampled after symptom onset from adults with prior SARS-CoV-2 infection, were also TCR-sequenced for comparison. The CDR3 regions of human TCRbeta chains were subjected to immunosequencing. The original pipeline was this. Repertoire TCRs were checked for matches against a reference library of SARS-CoV-2-specific TCRs that had been generated using the MIRA antigen-specificity platform. Breadth meant the fraction of unique TCRs that were SARS-CoV-2-associated, whereas depth meant the fraction of total T cells that were SARS-CoV-2-associated. Using the MIRA data, each spike-specific TCR was mapped to the spike region that the TCR reacts to and placed in a CD4 or CD8 class. Log10-transformed breadth and depth values were compared by one-way ANOVA with Sidak's multiple comparisons tests. TCRdb provides this immuneACCESS table in a form limited to in-frame rearrangements. Some clones are lacking; in checked studies, under half of them reflect an unresolved V gene, and why the rest are absent is not known. V and J calls plus clone size are reproduced from that table; the DNA served to infer D and trimming. The sample has roughly 140,000 clones on record, 90% to 95% of them singletons. Around 10% of the sample rests with the top ten.

The sequence was obtained from an adult who had recovered from COVID-19. Specimen: peripheral blood, collected after recovery from COVID-19.

The CDR3 region reads CASSLGTGTNSPLHF. The DNA sequence reads TGTGCCAGCAGCTTAGGGACAGGGACGAATTCACCCCTCCACTTT. The rearranged segments are TRBV7-3 and TRBJ1-6; 9 bases in the junction line up with TRBD1. The CDR3 covers 15 residues, taking in both the cysteine and the phenylalanine. Kept here is only the CDR3 DNA, which spans 45 bases and is read in frame from base 1. Reading the germline V gene gives CDR1 SGHTA and CDR2 FQGTGA. Trimming takes 2 bases off V and 7 bases off J; junction bases not matched to a gene: 3. The full variable domain, with segments outside the CDR3 supplied by the reference TRBV7-3 and TRBJ1-6 proteins, appears as GAGVSQTPSNKVTEKGKYVELRCDPISGHTALYWYRQSLGQGPEFLIYFQGTGAADDSGLPNDRFFAVRPEGSVSTLKIQRTERGDSAVYLCASSLGTGTNSPLHFGNGTRLTVT.